The 20 T cell receptor beta chains given below trace back to one sample, sequenced in a study of cytomegalovirus exposure and HLA in healthy donors. PCR involved 60 Vbeta and 13 Jbeta primers. The assay was immunoSEQ multiplex PCR, and TCRdb's table has in-frame clones only and misses some. The table shows 60,000 to 80,000 clones, with more than 65% occurring only once. The specimen was PBMCs. These receptors were obtained from a woman aged 25 to 45 in good health and CMV-seronegative.

The rearrangement uses TRBV6-5 and TRBJ1-2, with D possibly TRBD1 on 5 matching bases. Trimming removed 6 bases from V and 3 bases from J, with 14 bases in between. This CDR3 is built from 14 residues. CDR1 and CDR2 (germline): MNHEY, SVGAGI. CDR3 sequence reads: CASRGPPADYGYTF. CDR3 coding DNA: TGTGCCAGCAGGGGGCCACCGGCTGACTATGGCTACACCTTC.

The chain combines TRBV7-2 with TRBJ1-2; 8 nucleotides agree with TRBD1. Germline V gene data show CDR1 as SGHTA and CDR2 as FQGNSA. With 1 base clipped from V and 6 bases from J, the junction kept 4 bases outside the gene matches. CDR3 length equals 14 residues. DNA for the CDR3: TGTGCCAGCAGCTTAGGGCCAGGGGGCCATGGCTACACCTTC. Translated, it gives CASSLGPGGHGYTF.

The gene calls are TRBV5-1 and TRBJ1-2; D may be TRBD1 (6 bases). The CDR3 spans 14 residues. Per the germline V gene, CDR1 is SGHRS and CDR2 is YFSETQ. Trimming shortened V by 0 bases and J by 3 bases, and 9 bases separated the two germline ends. The CDR3 here is CASSLAQGHYGYTF. CDR3 DNA sequence: TGCGCCAGCAGCTTGGCCCAGGGGCACTATGGCTACACCTTC. The full variable domain, rest sourced from reference TRBV5-1 and TRBJ1-2, is KAGVTQTPRYLIKTRGQQVTLSCSPISGHRSVSWYQQTPGQGLQFLFEYFSETQRNKGNFPGRFSGRQFSNSRSEMNVSTLELGDSALYLCASSLAQGHYGYTFGSGTRLTVV.

This chain uses TRBV29-1 with TRBJ2-1; TRBD2 might be the D (6 bases). The CDR3 is 13 residues long. The V gene lost 4 bases and the J gene lost 10 bases, with 17 bases spanning the gap. Germline V gives CDR1 SQVTM, CDR2 ANQGSEA. CDR3 loop: CSVASVGRGEQFF. The CDR3 DNA sequence: TGCAGCGTTGCCTCGGTTGGTCGGGGGGAGCAGTTCTTC.

The chain uses TRBV9 and TRBJ2-4; 10 nucleotides agree with TRBD1. Germline V gene data show CDR1 as SGDLS and CDR2 as YYNGEE. V shed 6 bases, J shed 7 bases, and the junction held 7 bases outside the gene matches. This CDR3 is 14 amino acids long. CDR3 coding DNA: TGTGCCAGCAACCCTGGACAGGGGGTGAACATTCAGTACTTC. It specifies CASNPGQGVNIQYF.

The rearrangement uses TRBV9 and TRBJ2-3; 7 bases fit TRBD1. Germline-derived CDR1 and CDR2 are SGDLS and YYNGEE. With 0 bases clipped from V and 1 base from J, the junction kept 5 bases outside the gene matches. This CDR3 comprises 16 residues. CDR3 sequence: CASSVGPGGGTDTQYF. The CDR3, as DNA: TGTGCCAGCAGCGTAGGTCCAGGGGGAGGCACAGATACGCAGTATTTT.

V gene TRBV9 combines with J gene TRBJ2-1; 9 bases are a match to TRBD2. Germline V gene lookup returns CDR1 SGDLS and CDR2 YYNGEE. The V segment lost 4 bases and the J segment 7 bases; nucleotides outside the gene matches: 12. The CDR3 is 16 amino acids. The CDR3 coding sequence is TGTGCCAGCAGCAGCCTTTCTCGACTAGCGGTAAATGAGCAGTTCTTC. It codes for CASSSLSRLAVNEQFF.

The chain joins TRBV11-2 to TRBJ2-3; TRBD2 agrees at 7 bases. V dropped 1 base and J dropped 1; count of bases not matched to a gene: 8. The CDR3 totals 17 residues. Germline-derived CDR1 and CDR2 are SGHAT and FQNNGV. The CDR3 loop reads CASSLGLGAGGTDTQYF. The CDR3, as DNA: TGTGCCAGCAGCTTAGGATTAGGGGCGGGGGGCACAGATACGCAGTATTTT.

This chain links TRBV5-1 with TRBJ2-2; 11 nucleotides line up with TRBD2. From germline, CDR1 is SGHRS and CDR2 YFSETQ. The V segment lost 0 bases and the J segment 5 bases; nucleotides outside the gene matches: 9. CDR3 length: 18 residues. The CDR3 region is CASSLGATSGIRTGELFF. The CDR3 DNA is TGCGCCAGCAGCTTGGGGGCGACTAGCGGGATACGGACCGGGGAGCTGTTTTTT.

The genes are TRBV2 and TRBJ1-4, with no clear D. Deletions cut 1 base from V and 8 bases from J, with 20 bases between. This CDR3 region has 17 residues. Germline V gene sequence: CDR1 SNHLY, CDR2 FYNNEI. The CDR3 nucleotides read TGTGCCAGCAGTGAAGGATGGAGGGCGCAAGAAGGGGAAAAACTGTTTTTT. This sequence encodes CASSEGWRAQEGEKLFF.

The chain recombines TRBV30 with TRBJ1-1, with 7 bases that match TRBD1. Germline-derived CDR1 and CDR2 are GTSNPN and SVGIG (reference sequence). CDR3 length equals 13 residues. With 2 bases clipped from V and 11 bases from J, the junction kept 11 bases outside the gene matches. CDR3: CAWSSTGTKMAFF. The CDR3 DNA reads TGTGCCTGGAGTTCGACAGGGACGAAGATGGCTTTCTTT. Full variable domain (outside the CDR3, taken from reference TRBV30 and TRBJ1-1): SQTIHQWPATLVQPVGSPLSLECTVEGTSNPNLYWYRQAAGRGLQLLFYSVGIGQISSEVPQNLSASRPQDRQFILSSKKLLLSDSGFYLCAWSSTGTKMAFFGQGTRLTVV.

This rearrangement joins TRBV27 to TRBJ1-2; D might be TRBD1 (5 bases). This CDR3 contains 15 residues. Germline CDR1 is MNHEY and CDR2 is SMNVEV (reference sequence). Trimming took off 0 bases at V and 4 bases at J, with 12 bases between the two ends. The CDR3 here is CASSLSAGGGYGYTF. CDR3 coding DNA: TGTGCCAGCAGTTTATCGGCGGGGGGAGGCTATGGCTACACCTTC.

This chain links TRBV5-6 with TRBJ2-3; 10 nucleotides agree with TRBD1. Germline lookup yields CDR1 SGHDT and CDR2 YYEEEE. The trim removed 0 bases at V and 3 bases at J, leaving 1 base unmatched. CDR3 length equals 15 residues. CDR3 residues: CASSLGTGGTDTQYF. The CDR3 DNA is TGTGCCAGCAGCTTGGGGACAGGGGGAACAGATACGCAGTATTTT.

V and J are TRBV4-1 and TRBJ1-6, with D unresolved. The CDR3 is made up of 13 amino acids. The V and J ends lost 1 base and 7 bases respectively, with 5 bases between them. Germline CDR1 is MGHRA and CDR2 is YSYEKL. DNA of the CDR3: TGCGCCAGCAGCCAAGTGGAGAATTCACCCCTCCACTTT. Encoded protein: CASSQVENSPLHF.

On this clone: Different DNA sequences within this sample yield the same CDR3. This chain joins TRBV11-2 and TRBJ1-3, with D possibly matching TRBD1 (6 bases). The ends were cut back, 5 bases at V and 2 bases at J, with 10 bases in the middle. This CDR3 has 14 residues. Germline assignment: CDR1 SGHAT and CDR2 FQNNGV. The CDR3 bases are TGTGCCAGCAGCCTGGACAGAGCTGGAAACACCATATATTTT. It encodes CASSLDRAGNTIYF. Full variable domain (rest looked up from reference TRBV11-2 and TRBJ1-3): EAGVAQSPRYKIIEKRQSVAFWCNPISGHATLYWYQQILGQGPKLLIQFQNNGVVDDSQLPKDRFSAERLKGVDSTLKIQPAKLEDSAVYLCASSLDRAGNTIYFGEGSWLTVV.

The chain has TRBV18 and TRBJ1-5; 10 nucleotides match TRBD1. CDR1 is KGHSH, CDR2 LQKENI, per germline. Germline trimming cut 3 bases from V and 5 bases from J; bases unmatched to any gene: 1. The CDR3 length is 14 residues. DNA of the CDR3: TGTGCCAGCTCACCCGGGACAGGGGATCAGCCCCAGCATTTT. Amino acid sequence: CASSPGTGDQPQHF.

J is TRBJ2-1 and V is TRBV30, with 10 bases matching TRBD2. From germline, CDR1 is GTSNPN and CDR2 SVGIG (reference sequence). V lost 0 bases and J lost 8; bases outside the gene matches: 4. There are 14 residues in the CDR3. CDR3 residues: CAWSVGLAGDEQFF. The CDR3 DNA sequence: TGTGCCTGGAGTGTGGGCCTAGCGGGAGATGAGCAGTTCTTC.

This clone was seen a few times. V gene TRBV5-1 combines with J gene TRBJ2-1; the D is unclear. The V end was cut by 0 bases, the J end by 0 bases, with 7 bases between. This CDR3 has 15 residues. CDR1 and CDR2 (germline): SGHRS, YFSETQ. The DNA of the CDR3 is TGCGCCAGCAGCTTGGGGTGGAGCTCCTACAATGAGCAGTTCTTC. Its translation: CASSLGWSSYNEQFF. The full variable domain, with the rest looked up from reference TRBV5-1 and TRBJ2-1, is KAGVTQTPRYLIKTRGQQVTLSCSPISGHRSVSWYQQTPGQGLQFLFEYFSETQRNKGNFPGRFSGRQFSNSRSEMNVSTLELGDSALYLCASSLGWSSYNEQFFGPGTRLTVL.

The genes are TRBV7-9 and TRBJ2-1; TRBD2 agrees at 11 bases. Germline assignment: CDR1 SEHNR and CDR2 FQNEAQ (reference sequence). The CDR3 extends over 18 amino acids. Trimming cost V 5 bases and J 6 bases; bases outside gene matches: 15. The CDR3 loop is CASSPLAGGPHPFNEQFF. The CDR3 region has the DNA TGTGCCAGCAGCCCCTTAGCGGGAGGGCCCCATCCCTTCAATGAGCAGTTCTTC.

The rearrangement uses TRBV27 and TRBJ2-7, with TRBD1 as a possible D gene (6 bases). Trimming left V 3 bases short and J 3 bases short, with 15 bases between. Germline V CDR1 and CDR2: MNHEY, SMNVEV (reference sequence). CDR3 length equals 15 residues. In DNA, the CDR3 is TGTGCCAGCAGTTTGGGGGCAGGGGCGATCTACGAGCAGTACTTC. Translating gives CASSLGAGAIYEQYF.